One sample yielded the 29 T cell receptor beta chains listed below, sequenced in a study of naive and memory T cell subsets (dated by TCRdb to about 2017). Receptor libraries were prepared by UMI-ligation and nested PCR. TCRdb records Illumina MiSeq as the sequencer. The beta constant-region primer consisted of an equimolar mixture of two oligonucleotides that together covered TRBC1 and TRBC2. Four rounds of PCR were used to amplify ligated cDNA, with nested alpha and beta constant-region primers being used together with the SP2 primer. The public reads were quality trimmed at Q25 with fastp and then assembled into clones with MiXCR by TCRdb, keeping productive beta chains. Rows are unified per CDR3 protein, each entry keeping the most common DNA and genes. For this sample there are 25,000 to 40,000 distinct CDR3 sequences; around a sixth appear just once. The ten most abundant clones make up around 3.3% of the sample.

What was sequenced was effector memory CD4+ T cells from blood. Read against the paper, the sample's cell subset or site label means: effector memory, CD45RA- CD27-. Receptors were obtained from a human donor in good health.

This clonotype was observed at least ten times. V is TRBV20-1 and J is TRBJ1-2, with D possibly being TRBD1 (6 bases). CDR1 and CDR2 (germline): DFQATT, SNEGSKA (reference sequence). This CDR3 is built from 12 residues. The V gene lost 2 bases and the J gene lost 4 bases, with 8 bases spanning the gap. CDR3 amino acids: CSARLDSYGYTF. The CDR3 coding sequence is TGCAGTGCTAGACTGGACAGCTATGGCTACACCTTC.

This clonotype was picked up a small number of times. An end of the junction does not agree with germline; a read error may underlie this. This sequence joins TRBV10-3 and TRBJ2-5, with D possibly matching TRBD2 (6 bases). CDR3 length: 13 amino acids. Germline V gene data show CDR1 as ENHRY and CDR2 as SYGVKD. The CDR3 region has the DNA TGTGCCATACGGGGCGGGGAGCGCGAGACCCAGTATTTC. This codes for CAIRGGERETQYF.

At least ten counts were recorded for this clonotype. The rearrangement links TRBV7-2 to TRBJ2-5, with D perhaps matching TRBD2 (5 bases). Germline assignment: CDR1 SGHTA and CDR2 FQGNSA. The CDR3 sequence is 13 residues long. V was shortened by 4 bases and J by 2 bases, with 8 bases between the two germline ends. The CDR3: CASSSRGQETQYF. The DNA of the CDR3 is TGTGCCAGCAGCTCACGGGGACAAGAGACCCAGTACTTC.

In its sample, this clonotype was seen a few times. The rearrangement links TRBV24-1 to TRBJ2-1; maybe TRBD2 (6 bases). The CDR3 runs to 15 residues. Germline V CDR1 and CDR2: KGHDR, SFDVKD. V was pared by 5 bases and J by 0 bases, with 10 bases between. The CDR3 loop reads CATSATGSSYNEQFF. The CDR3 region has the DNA TGTGCCACCAGTGCTACCGGGAGCTCCTACAATGAGCAGTTCTTC.

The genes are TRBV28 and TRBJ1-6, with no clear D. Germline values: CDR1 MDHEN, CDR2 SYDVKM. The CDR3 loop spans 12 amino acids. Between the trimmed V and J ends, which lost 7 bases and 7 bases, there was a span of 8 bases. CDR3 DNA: TGTGCCAGCAATCGGCTGAATTCACCCCTCCACTTT. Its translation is CASNRLNSPLHF.

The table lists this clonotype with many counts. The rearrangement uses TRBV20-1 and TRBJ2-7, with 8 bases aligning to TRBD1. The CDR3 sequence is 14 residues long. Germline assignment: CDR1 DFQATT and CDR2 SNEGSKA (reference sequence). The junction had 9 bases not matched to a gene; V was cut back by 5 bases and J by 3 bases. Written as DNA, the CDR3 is TGCAGTGCTGGACCGGGACAGGCTGACTACGAGCAGTACTTC. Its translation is CSAGPGQADYEQYF.

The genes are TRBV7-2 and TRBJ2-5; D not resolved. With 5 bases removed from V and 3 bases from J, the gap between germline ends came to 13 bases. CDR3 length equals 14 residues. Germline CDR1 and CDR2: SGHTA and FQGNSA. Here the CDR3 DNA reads TGTGCCAGCAGCCAGAATGCCCAGAAAGAGACCCAGTACTTC. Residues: CASSQNAQKETQYF.

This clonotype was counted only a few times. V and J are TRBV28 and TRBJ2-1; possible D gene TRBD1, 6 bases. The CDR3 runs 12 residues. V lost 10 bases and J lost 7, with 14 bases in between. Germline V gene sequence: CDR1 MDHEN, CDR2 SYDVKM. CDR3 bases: TGTGCCACCACAGGGTCGAGGAATGAGCAGTTCTTC. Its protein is CATTGSRNEQFF. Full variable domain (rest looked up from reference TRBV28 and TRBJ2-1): DVKVTQSSRYLVKRTGEKVFLECVQDMDHENMFWYRQDPGLGLRLIYFSYDVKMKEKGDIPEGYSVSREKKERFSLILESASTNQTSMYLCATTGSRNEQFFGPGTRLTVL.

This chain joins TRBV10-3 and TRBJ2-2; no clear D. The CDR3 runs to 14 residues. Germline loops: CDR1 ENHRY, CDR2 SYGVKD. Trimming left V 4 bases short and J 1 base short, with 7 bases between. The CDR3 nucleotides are TGTGCCATCAGTGCGAGAGGGAACACCGGGGAGCTGTTTTTT. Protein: CAISARGNTGELFF.

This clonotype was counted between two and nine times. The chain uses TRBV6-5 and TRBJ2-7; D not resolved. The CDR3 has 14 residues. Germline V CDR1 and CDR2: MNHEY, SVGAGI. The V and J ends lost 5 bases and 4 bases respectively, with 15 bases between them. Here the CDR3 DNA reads TGTGCCAGCAGTGAGGCGGCGGTACGGTACGAGCAGTACTTC. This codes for CASSEAAVRYEQYF.

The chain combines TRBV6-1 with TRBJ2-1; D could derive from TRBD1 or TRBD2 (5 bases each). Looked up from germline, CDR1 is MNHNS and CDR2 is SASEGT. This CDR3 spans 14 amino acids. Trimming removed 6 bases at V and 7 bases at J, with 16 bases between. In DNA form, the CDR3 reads TGTGCCAGCAGCGAGGGGACCGCTGGTAATGAGCAGTTCTTC. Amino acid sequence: CASSEGTAGNEQFF.

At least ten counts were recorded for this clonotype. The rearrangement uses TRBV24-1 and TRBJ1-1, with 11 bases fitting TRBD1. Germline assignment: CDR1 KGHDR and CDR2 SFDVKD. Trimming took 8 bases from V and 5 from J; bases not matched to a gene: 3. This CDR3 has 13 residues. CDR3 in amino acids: CATKGQGATEAFF. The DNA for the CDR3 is TGTGCCACCAAAGGACAGGGGGCGACTGAAGCTTTCTTT.

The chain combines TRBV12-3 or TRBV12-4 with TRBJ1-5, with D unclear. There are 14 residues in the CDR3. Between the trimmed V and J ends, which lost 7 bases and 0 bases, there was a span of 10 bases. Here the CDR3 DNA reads TGTGCCAGCACTAGACACGCTAGCAATCAGCCCCAGCATTTT. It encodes CASTRHASNQPQHF.

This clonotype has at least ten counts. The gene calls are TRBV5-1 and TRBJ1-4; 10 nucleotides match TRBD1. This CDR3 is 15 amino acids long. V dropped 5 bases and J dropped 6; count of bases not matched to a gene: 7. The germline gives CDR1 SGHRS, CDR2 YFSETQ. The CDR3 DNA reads TGCGCCAGCAGTCAGCGCGGGACAGGGGATGAAAAACTGTTTTTT. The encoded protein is CASSQRGTGDEKLFF.

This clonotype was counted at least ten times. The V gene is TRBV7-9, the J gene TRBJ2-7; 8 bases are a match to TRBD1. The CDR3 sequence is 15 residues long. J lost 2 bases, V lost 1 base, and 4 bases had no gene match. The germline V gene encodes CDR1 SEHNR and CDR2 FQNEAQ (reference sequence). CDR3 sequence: CASSLVPDRAYEQYF. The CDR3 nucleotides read TGTGCCAGCAGCTTAGTGCCGGACAGGGCCTACGAGCAGTACTTC.

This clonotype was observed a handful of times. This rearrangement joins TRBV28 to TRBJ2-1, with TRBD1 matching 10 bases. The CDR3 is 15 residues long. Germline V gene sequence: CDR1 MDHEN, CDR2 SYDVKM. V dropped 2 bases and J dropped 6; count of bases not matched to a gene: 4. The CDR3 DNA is TGTGCCAGCAGTTTAACCGGGACAGGGGTCAATGAGCAGTTCTTC. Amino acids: CASSLTGTGVNEQFF.

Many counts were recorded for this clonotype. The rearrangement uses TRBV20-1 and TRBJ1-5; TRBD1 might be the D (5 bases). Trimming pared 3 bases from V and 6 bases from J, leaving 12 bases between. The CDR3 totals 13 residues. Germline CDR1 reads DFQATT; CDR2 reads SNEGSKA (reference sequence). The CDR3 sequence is CSASKGLGQPQHF. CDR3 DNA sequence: TGCAGTGCTAGTAAGGGGCTGGGTCAGCCCCAGCATTTT.

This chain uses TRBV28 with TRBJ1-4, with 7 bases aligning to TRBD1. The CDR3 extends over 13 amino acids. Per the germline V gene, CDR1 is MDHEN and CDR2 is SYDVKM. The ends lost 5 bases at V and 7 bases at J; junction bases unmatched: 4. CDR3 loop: CASSKGAREKLFF. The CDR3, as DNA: TGTGCCAGCAGTAAGGGGGCTCGTGAAAAACTGTTTTTT.

CDR3: CASSLAPGAGAKTQYF. The DNA for the CDR3 is TGTGCCAGCAGCTTAGCGCCCGGTGCGGGAGCAAAGACCCAGTACTTC. The V gene is TRBV7-2, the J gene TRBJ2-5; 7 nucleotides agree with TRBD2. This CDR3 has 16 residues. Germline lookup yields CDR1 SGHTA and CDR2 FQGNSA. V was clipped by 0 bases and J by 6 bases; unmatched bases: 10.

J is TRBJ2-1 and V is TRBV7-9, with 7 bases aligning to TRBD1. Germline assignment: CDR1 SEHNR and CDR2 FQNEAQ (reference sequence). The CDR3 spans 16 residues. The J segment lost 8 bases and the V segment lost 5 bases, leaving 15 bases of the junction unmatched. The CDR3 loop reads CASSPTGVAQGYEQFF. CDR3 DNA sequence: TGTGCCAGCAGCCCCACAGGGGTCGCGCAGGGGTATGAGCAGTTCTTC.

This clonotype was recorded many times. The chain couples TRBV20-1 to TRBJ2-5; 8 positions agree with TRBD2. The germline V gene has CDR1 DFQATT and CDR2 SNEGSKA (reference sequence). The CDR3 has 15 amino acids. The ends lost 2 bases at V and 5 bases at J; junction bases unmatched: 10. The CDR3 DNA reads TGCAGTGCTAGACCGCCTAAAGCGGGAGCTGAGACCCAGTACTTC. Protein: CSARPPKAGAETQYF.

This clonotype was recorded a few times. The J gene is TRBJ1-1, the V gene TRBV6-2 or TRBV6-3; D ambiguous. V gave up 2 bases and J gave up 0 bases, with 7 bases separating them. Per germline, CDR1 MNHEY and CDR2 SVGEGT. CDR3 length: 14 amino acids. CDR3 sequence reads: CASSYGRVNTEAFF. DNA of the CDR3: TGTGCCAGCAGTTACGGACGGGTGAACACTGAAGCTTTCTTT.

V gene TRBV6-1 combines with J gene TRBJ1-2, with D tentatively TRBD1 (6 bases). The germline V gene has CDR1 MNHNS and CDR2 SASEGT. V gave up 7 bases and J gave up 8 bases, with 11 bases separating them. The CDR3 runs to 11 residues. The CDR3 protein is CASTGVGGYTF. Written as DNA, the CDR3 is TGTGCCAGCACAGGGGTCGGAGGCTACACCTTC.

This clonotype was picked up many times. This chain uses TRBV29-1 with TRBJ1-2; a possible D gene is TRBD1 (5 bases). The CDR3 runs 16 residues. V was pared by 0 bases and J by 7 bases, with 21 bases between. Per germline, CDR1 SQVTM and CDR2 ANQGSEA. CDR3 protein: CSVEDGTSGTGSGYTF. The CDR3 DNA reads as TGCAGCGTTGAAGATGGGACCTCCGGGACGGGGAGTGGCTACACCTTC. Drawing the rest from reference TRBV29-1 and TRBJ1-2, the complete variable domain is SAVISQKPSRDICQRGTSLTIQCQVDSQVTMMFWYRQQPGQSLTLIATANQGSEATYESGFVIDKFPISRPNLTFSTLTVSNMSPEDSSIYLCSVEDGTSGTGSGYTFGSGTRLTVV.

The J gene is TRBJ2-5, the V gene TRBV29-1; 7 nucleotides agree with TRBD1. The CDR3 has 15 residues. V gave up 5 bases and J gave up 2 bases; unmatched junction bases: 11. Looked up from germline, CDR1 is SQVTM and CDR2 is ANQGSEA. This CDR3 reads CSVMFQGQQQETQYF. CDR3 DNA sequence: TGCAGCGTTATGTTTCAGGGACAGCAACAAGAGACCCAGTACTTC.

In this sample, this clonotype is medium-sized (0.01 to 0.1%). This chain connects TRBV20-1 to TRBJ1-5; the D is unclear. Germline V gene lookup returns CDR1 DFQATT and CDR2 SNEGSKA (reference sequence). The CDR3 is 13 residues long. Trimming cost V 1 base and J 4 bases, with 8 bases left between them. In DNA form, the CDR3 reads TGCAGTGCTAGAGTCGACGGGAATCAGCCCCAGCATTTT. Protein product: CSARVDGNQPQHF.

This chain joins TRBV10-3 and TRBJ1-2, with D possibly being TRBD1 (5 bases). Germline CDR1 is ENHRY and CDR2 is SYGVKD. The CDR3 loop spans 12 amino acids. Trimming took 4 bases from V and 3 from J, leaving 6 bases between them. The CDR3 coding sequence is TGTGCCATCAGTGCGACAGACTATGGCTACACCTTC. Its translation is CAISATDYGYTF.

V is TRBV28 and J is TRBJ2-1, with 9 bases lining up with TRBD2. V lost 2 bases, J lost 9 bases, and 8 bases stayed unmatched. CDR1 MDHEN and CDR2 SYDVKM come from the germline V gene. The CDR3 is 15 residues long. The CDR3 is CASSLGSAGGGEQFF. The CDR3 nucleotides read TGTGCCAGCAGTTTAGGTAGCGCGGGAGGGGGTGAGCAGTTCTTC. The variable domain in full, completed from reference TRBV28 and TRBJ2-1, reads DVKVTQSSRYLVKRTGEKVFLECVQDMDHENMFWYRQDPGLGLRLIYFSYDVKMKEKGDIPEGYSVSREKKERFSLILESASTNQTSMYLCASSLGSAGGGEQFFGPGTRLTVL.

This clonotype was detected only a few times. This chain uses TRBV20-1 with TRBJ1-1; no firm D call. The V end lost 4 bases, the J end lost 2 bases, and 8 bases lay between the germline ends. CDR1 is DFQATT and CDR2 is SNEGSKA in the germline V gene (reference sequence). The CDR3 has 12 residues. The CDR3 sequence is CSAIIGNTEAFF. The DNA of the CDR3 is TGCAGTGCTATTATAGGTAACACTGAAGCTTTCTTT.